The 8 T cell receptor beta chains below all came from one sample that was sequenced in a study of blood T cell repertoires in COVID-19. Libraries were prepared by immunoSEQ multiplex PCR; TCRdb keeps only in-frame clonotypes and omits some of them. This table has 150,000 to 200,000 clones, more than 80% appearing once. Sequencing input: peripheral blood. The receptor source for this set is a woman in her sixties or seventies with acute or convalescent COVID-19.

The DNA for the CDR3 is TGTGCCAGCTCACCTCGGACAGCCTATTCACCCCTCCACTTT. Translating it yields CASSPRTAYSPLHF. The chain is built from TRBV18 and TRBJ1-6, with a weak D call TRBD1 (6 bases). The CDR3 runs to 14 residues. V dropped 3 bases and J dropped 8 bases, with 11 bases sitting between them. The germline CDR1 and CDR2 sequences are KGHSH and LQKENI.

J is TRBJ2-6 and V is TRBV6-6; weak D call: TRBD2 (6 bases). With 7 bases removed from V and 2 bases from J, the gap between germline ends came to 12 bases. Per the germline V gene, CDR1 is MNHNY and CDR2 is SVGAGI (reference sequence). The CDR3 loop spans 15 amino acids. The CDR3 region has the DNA TGTGCCAGCAAGGAGGGTAGGGCTGGGGCCAACGTCCTGACTTTC. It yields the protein CASKEGRAGANVLTF.

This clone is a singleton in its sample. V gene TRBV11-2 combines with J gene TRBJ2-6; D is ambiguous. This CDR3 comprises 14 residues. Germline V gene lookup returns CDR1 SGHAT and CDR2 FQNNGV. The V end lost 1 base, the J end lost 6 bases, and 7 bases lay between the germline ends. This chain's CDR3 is CASSLGGQANVLTF. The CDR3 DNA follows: TGTGCCAGCAGCTTAGGTGGGCAGGCCAACGTCCTGACTTTC.

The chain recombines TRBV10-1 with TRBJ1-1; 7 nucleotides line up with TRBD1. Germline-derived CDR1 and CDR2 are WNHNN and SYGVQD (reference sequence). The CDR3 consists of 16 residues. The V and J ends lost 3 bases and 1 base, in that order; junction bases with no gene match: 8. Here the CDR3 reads CASSDRTGMKNTEAFF. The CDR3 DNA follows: TGCGCCAGCAGTGACCGGACAGGAATGAAGAACACTGAAGCTTTCTTT.

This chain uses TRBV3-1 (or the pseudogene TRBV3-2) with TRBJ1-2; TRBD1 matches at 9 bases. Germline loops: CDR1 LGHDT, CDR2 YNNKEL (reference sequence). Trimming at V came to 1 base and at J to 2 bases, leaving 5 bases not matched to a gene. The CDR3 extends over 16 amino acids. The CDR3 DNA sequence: TGTGCCAGCAGCCAAGTAATGACAGGGGGAAACTATGGCTACACCTTC. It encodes CASSQVMTGGNYGYTF.

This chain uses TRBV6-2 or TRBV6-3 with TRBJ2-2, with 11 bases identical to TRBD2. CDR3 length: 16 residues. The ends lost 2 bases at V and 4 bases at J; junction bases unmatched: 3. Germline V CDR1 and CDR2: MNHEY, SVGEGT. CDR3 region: CASSYSSGRVTGELFF. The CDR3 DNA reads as TGTGCCAGCAGTTACAGTAGCGGGAGGGTCACCGGGGAGCTGTTTTTT.

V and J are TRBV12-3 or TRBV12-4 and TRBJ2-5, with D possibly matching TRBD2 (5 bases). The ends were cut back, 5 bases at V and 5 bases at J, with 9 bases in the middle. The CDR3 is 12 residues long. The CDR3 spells CASSPPSETQYF. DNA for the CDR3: TGTGCCAGCAGTCCGCCTAGCGAGACCCAGTACTTC.

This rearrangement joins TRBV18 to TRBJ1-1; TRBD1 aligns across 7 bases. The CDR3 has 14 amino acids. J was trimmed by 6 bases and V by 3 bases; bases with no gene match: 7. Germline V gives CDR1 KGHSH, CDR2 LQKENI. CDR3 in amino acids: CASSPDRAGSEAFF. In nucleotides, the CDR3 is TGTGCCAGCTCACCCGACAGGGCCGGGTCTGAAGCTTTCTTT.